Listed here are 13 T cell receptor beta chains from one sample, sequenced in a study of T cell responses to AZD1222 COVID-19 vaccine. The repertoire was sequenced with immunoSEQ multiplex PCR; TCRdb's copy has only in-frame clones and lacks some. The repertoire includes tens of thousands of clones, 80% to 90% of them detected once, and more than 3% sits in the top ten. Here the sequenced sample was peripheral blood, taken 28 days after the second AZD1222 dose. Receptors originate from an adult who received the AZD1222 COVID-19 vaccine.

This clone appeared a few times. The chain is built from TRBV2 and TRBJ1-5; no clear D gene. Trimming stripped 1 base from V and 0 bases from J, with 13 bases between. This CDR3 is built from 17 residues. Germline CDR1 reads SNHLY; CDR2 reads FYNNEI. This CDR3 is CASSEDGVSLSNQPQHF. The CDR3 coding sequence is TGTGCCAGCAGTGAAGACGGTGTCTCCCTTAGCAATCAGCCCCAGCATTTT.

The rearrangement joins TRBV27 to TRBJ1-1; 9 bases are shared with TRBD1. J gave up 7 bases and V 7 bases, and 16 bases lay outside the gene matches. The germline gives CDR1 MNHEY, CDR2 SMNVEV (reference sequence). The CDR3 is 16 amino acids. Written as DNA, the CDR3 is TGTGCCAGCAATCCCAGATTGGGACAGGGCTCCCTTGAAGCTTTCTTT. Protein: CASNPRLGQGSLEAFF.

The genes are TRBV4-1 and TRBJ1-2; TRBD1 aligns across 11 bases. The CDR3 has 15 residues. Germline CDR1 and CDR2: MGHRA and YSYEKL. V shed 1 base and J 7 bases; nucleotides not matched to a gene: 5. This chain's CDR3 is CASSQVGQGAGGYTF. For the CDR3, the DNA is TGCGCCAGCAGCCAAGTCGGACAGGGGGCGGGTGGCTACACCTTC.

The count of this clone is one. This sequence joins TRBV30 and TRBJ2-7; TRBD1 matches at 11 bases. The germline CDR1 and CDR2 sequences are GTSNPN and SVGIG (reference sequence). The CDR3 runs 14 residues. J was trimmed by 4 bases and V by 1 base; bases with no gene match: 3. The CDR3 DNA reads as TGTGCCTGGAGTGCCGGACAGGGGGCGTACGAGCAGTACTTC. Translation gives CAWSAGQGAYEQYF.

The chain recombines TRBV6-5 with TRBJ1-4, with D unclear. Trimming removed 7 bases from V and 8 bases from J, with 17 bases in between. The CDR3 runs 14 residues. Germline CDR1 and CDR2: MNHEY and SVGAGI. The CDR3 loop is CASMGWQEGEKLFF. The CDR3, as DNA: TGTGCCAGCATGGGGTGGCAGGAGGGCGAAAAACTGTTTTTT.

Concerning this clone: Germline and junction disagree at one end, which may indicate a read error. V is TRBV4-1 and J is TRBJ2-1; 8 bases map to TRBD2. CDR1 is MGHRA, CDR2 YSYEKL, per germline. CDR3 length: 16 residues. CDR3 DNA: TGCGCCAGCAGCCAAGCCCCACTAGCGGAGACAACAATTTTGATCTTC. It yields the protein CASSQAPLAETTILIF.

The chain recombines TRBV18 with TRBJ1-3; D is unresolved. The V gene lost 3 bases and the J gene lost 2 bases, with 14 bases spanning the gap. The CDR3 covers 16 residues. CDR1 is KGHSH and CDR2 is LQKENI in the germline V gene. The CDR3 DNA is TGTGCCAGCTCACCTTCGGGAAAGCGAACTGGAAACACCATATATTTT. Translation: CASSPSGKRTGNTIYF.

This clone was counted between two and nine times. The chain has TRBV4-2 and TRBJ1-2, with D hard to call. Germline values: CDR1 LGHNA, CDR2 YNFKEQ. The CDR3 totals 12 residues. With 2 bases removed from V and 1 base from J, the gap between germline ends came to 2 bases. CDR3 DNA: TGTGCCAGCAGCCAAAATAACTATGGCTACACCTTC. Protein product: CASSQNNYGYTF.

DNA for the CDR3: TGTGCCAGCAGTACGCGCGACAGGGGACTCCAAGAGACCCAGTACTTC. Protein sequence: CASSTRDRGLQETQYF. V usage is TRBV27 and J usage is TRBJ2-5; 8 nucleotides match TRBD1. The CDR3 covers 16 residues. CDR1 and CDR2 (germline): MNHEY, SMNVEV (reference sequence). Trimming cost V 5 bases and J 1 base; bases outside gene matches: 9.

The rearrangement uses TRBV7-2 and TRBJ1-5; D perhaps matches TRBD1 (5 bases). V gave up 1 base and J gave up 2 bases, with 15 bases separating them. Germline CDR1 reads SGHTA; CDR2 reads FQGNSA. The CDR3 has 17 residues. CDR3 in DNA: TGTGCCAGCAGCTTAGAGACTTGGTTGGGGGGCAATCAGCCCCAGCATTTT. Its translation: CASSLETWLGGNQPQHF.

The CDR3 region is CASSLAPSSGSVYEQYF. CDR3 nucleotides: TGTGCCAGCAGCTTAGCCCCTAGCAGCGGGAGCGTCTACGAGCAGTACTTC. The chain carries TRBV7-2 and TRBJ2-7, with TRBD2 matching over 8 bases. The germline V gene has CDR1 SGHTA and CDR2 FQGNSA. V gave up 0 bases and J gave up 3 bases; unmatched junction bases: 10. The CDR3 spans 17 residues.

The chain carries TRBV28 and TRBJ1-5; the match to TRBD1 covers 9 bases. In germline, CDR1 is MDHEN, CDR2 SYDVKM. This CDR3 region has 18 residues. The V and J ends lost 5 bases and 3 bases, in that order; junction bases with no gene match: 14. CDR3 sequence: CASSQTARDRADNQPQHF. For the CDR3, the DNA is TGTGCCAGCAGTCAGACTGCCAGGGACAGGGCGGACAATCAGCCCCAGCATTTT.

This clone was counted only a few times. The gene calls are TRBV5-6 and TRBJ1-3, with D perhaps matching TRBD1 (5 bases). This CDR3 region has 14 residues. Germline CDR1 and CDR2: SGHDT and YYEEEE. Trimming took off 5 bases at V and 7 bases at J, with 16 bases between the two ends. In DNA, the CDR3 is TGTGCCAGCAGTCAGACAGCAGGGAGGAACACCATATATTTT. Translating it yields CASSQTAGRNTIYF.